The text below deals with one T cell receptor (beta chain). No antigen is known for it. Because the CDR3's place on the DNA is in doubt, the DNA is left out and the CDR3 is given as listed by TCRdb. A modified ARM-PCR protocol with three rounds of nested PCR amplified TCRbeta. MiXCR, applied by TCRdb to the multiplex PCR reads, yields one record per CDR3 protein. The table includes fewer than 130,000 distinct CDR3 sequences, about 80% detected once. These data come from a study of tumor and adjacent non-tumor tissue in lung cancer. Study-level background: Patients comprised eleven to twelve adenocarcinoma, a couple of squamous cell carcinoma and 1 small cell lung cancer. General observations from the study: Top 100 clones took a larger repertoire share in normal lung.

Germline-derived CDR1 and CDR2 are MNHNS and SASEGT. Inclusive of both ends, the CDR3 amounts to 14 amino acids. No cell sorting was done before RNA was extracted from the tissue. The clonotype originates from a man in his 70s with non-small cell lung cancer. The chain uses TRBV6-1 and TRBJ1-4; no check of the table's D call, TRBD1, against the DNA was made. The material sequenced was lung tumor tissue. CDR3: CASNVGQGNEKLFF.